These 28 T cell receptor beta chains share one sample of origin, sequenced in a study of radiotherapy plus CTLA-4 blockade in lung cancer (dated 2018 in TCRdb). Library generation was performed with the immunoSEQ multiplex PCR assay. TCRdb carries this immuneACCESS record with in-frame sequences only. Its versions omit some clonotypes, under half of them owing to an unresolved V gene in the studies checked, with the rest unexplained. The sample table lists tens of thousands of clones, 72% of them with a count of one. The biggest ten clones account for approximately 10% of the sample. This material consisted of peripheral blood, taken from a patient treated with radiotherapy plus ipilimumab. These receptors were obtained from a human donor with non-small cell lung cancer who had stable disease on radiotherapy plus ipilimumab.

V usage is TRBV7-8 and J usage is TRBJ2-2, with D possibly TRBD2 on 7 matching bases. Germline V gives CDR1 SGHVS, CDR2 FQNEAQ. The CDR3 is 16 residues long. V gave up 4 bases and J gave up 4 bases, with 16 bases separating them. The CDR3: CASSSRTGGPTGELFF. CDR3 bases: TGTGCCAGCAGCTCCCGGACCGGGGGGCCCACCGGGGAGCTGTTTTTT. The whole variable domain, remainder taken from reference TRBV7-8 and TRBJ2-2, is GAGVSQSPRYKVAKRGQDVALRCDPISGHVSLFWYQQALGQGPEFLTYFQNEAQLDKSGLPSDRFFAERPEGSVSTLKIQRTQQEDSAVYLCASSSRTGGPTGELFFGEGSRLTVL.

As DNA, the CDR3 is TGTGCCAGCAGGAACGACAGGGCCGCTTTCTTT. Encoded protein: CASRNDRAAFF. The rearrangement uses TRBV6-6 and TRBJ1-1, with 7 bases matching TRBD1. The CDR3 covers 11 residues. V was pared by 6 bases and J by 11 bases, with 6 bases of the junction left unmatched. Germline V gene lookup returns CDR1 MNHNY and CDR2 SVGAGI (reference sequence).

The V and J genes are TRBV6-1 and TRBJ2-7; 9 positions match TRBD1. V trimming: 8 bases; J trimming: 4 bases; junction bases outside the gene matches: 6. CDR3 size: 13 residues. Germline lookup yields CDR1 MNHNS and CDR2 SASEGT. The CDR3: CASGRDRAYEQYF. CDR3 coding DNA: TGTGCCAGCGGGCGGGACAGGGCTTACGAGCAGTACTTC.

The gene calls are TRBV19 and TRBJ2-2; possibly TRBD1 for D (6 bases). V dropped 3 bases and J dropped 1 base, with 9 bases sitting between them. The CDR3 extends over 15 amino acids. Germline CDR1 reads LNHDA; CDR2 reads SQIVND (reference sequence). The CDR3 is CASSILDRNTGELFF. Written as DNA, the CDR3 is TGTGCCAGTAGTATTTTGGACAGGAACACCGGGGAGCTGTTTTTT.

The chain couples TRBV30 to TRBJ1-6; tentative D call: TRBD1 (6 bases). The CDR3 runs 14 residues. Germline V gene lookup returns CDR1 GTSNPN and CDR2 SVGIG (reference sequence). V was trimmed by 1 base and J by 5 bases, leaving 9 bases between them. The CDR3 sequence is CAWSGTANNSPLHF. Written as DNA, the CDR3 is TGTGCCTGGAGTGGGACAGCAAATAATTCACCCCTCCACTTT.

The chain employs TRBV29-1 and TRBJ2-1, with 8 positions matching TRBD1. V lost 6 bases, J lost 2 bases, and 3 bases stayed unmatched. This CDR3 contains 13 residues. Germline loops: CDR1 SQVTM, CDR2 ANQGSEA. The DNA for the CDR3 is TGCAGCGTGAGACAGGGGACCTACAATGAGCAGTTCTTC. It translates to CSVRQGTYNEQFF.

The CDR3, as DNA: TGCAGCGTTGGGACAGGGAACCTCCAAGAGACCCAGTACTTC. This encodes CSVGTGNLQETQYF. This chain links TRBV29-1 with TRBJ2-5; 8 positions match TRBD1. V lost 4 bases and J lost 1; bases outside the gene matches: 5. The CDR3 has 14 amino acids. CDR1 SQVTM and CDR2 ANQGSEA come from the germline V gene.

The rearrangement links TRBV11-2 to TRBJ2-1; a weak D match, TRBD2 (6 bases). Trimming took off 5 bases at V and 1 base at J, with 12 bases between the two ends. The CDR3 extends over 15 amino acids. Germline-derived CDR1 and CDR2 are SGHAT and FQNNGV. CDR3: CASSLGSVSYNEQFF. CDR3 in DNA: TGTGCCAGCAGCCTCGGGAGTGTTTCCTACAATGAGCAGTTCTTC.

The chain is built from TRBV6-6 and TRBJ1-2; 7 bases are shared with TRBD1. CDR3 length: 15 residues. The junction had 8 bases not matched to a gene; V was cut back by 7 bases and J by 0 bases. Germline CDR1 reads MNHNY; CDR2 reads SVGAGI (reference sequence). DNA of the CDR3: TGTGCCAGCACCAGGGGGGTAATAGCTAACTATGGCTACACCTTC. This encodes CASTRGVIANYGYTF.

The chain joins TRBV7-9 to TRBJ2-3; TRBD1 matches at 9 bases. Germline V gene lookup returns CDR1 SEHNR and CDR2 FQNEAQ (reference sequence). The CDR3 is 15 amino acids. The J segment lost 6 bases and the V segment lost 4 bases, leaving 8 bases of the junction unmatched. CDR3 nucleotide sequence: TGTGCCAGCAGCTCACGGACAGGGGAGGGGGATACGCAGTATTTT. Its protein product is CASSSRTGEGDTQYF. Supplemented by reference TRBV7-9 and TRBJ2-3, the full variable domain reads DTGVSQNPRHKITKRGQNVTFRCDPISEHNRLYWYRQTLGQGPEFLTYFQNEAQLEKSRLLSDRFSAERPKGSFSTLEIQRTEQGDSAMYLCASSSRTGEGDTQYFGPGTRLTVL.

In its sample, this clone was seen a few times. This chain uses TRBV10-3 with TRBJ2-5; the D is unclear. The length of the CDR3 is 11 residues. Germline CDR1 is ENHRY and CDR2 is SYGVKD. The ends were cut back, 8 bases at V and 5 bases at J, with 9 bases in the middle. The CDR3: CAIGREETQYF. In DNA form, the CDR3 reads TGTGCCATCGGTCGCGAGGAGACCCAGTACTTC.

This sequence joins TRBV7-9 and TRBJ1-2, with D possibly being TRBD1 (5 bases). CDR3 length equals 17 residues. Germline CDR1 is SEHNR and CDR2 is FQNEAQ (reference sequence). V lost 4 bases, J lost 9 bases, and 27 bases lay in between. This CDR3 reads CASSWPEAPDDSMSYTF. CDR3 DNA sequence: TGTGCCAGCAGCTGGCCCGAAGCCCCCGACGACAGTATGAGCTACACCTTC.

The CDR3 region is CASSLKGGGVSYEQYF. DNA for the CDR3: TGTGCCAGCAGCTTGAAAGGGGGCGGTGTGTCCTACGAGCAGTACTTC. The rearrangement uses TRBV5-5 and TRBJ2-7; 7 bases line up with TRBD1. The CDR3 runs 16 residues. The germline V gene has CDR1 SGHKS and CDR2 YYEKEE (reference sequence). The V gene end was trimmed by 1 base and the J gene end by 1 base; junction bases not matched to a gene: 8.

This clone was counted between two and nine times. CDR3 in DNA: TGTGCCAGCAGCTTACTTAGCGGGGCTTACAATGAGCAGTTCTTC. This encodes CASSLLSGAYNEQFF. The rearrangement uses TRBV11-3 and TRBJ2-1; TRBD2 aligns across 8 bases. Germline assignment: CDR1 SGHNT and CDR2 YENEEA. With V trimmed by 2 bases and J by 4 bases, 4 bases remained unmatched. The CDR3 length is 15 residues.

This chain joins TRBV7-9 and TRBJ1-2; the D gene is possibly TRBD1 (5 bases). Trimming removed 5 bases from V and 2 bases from J, with 15 bases in between. Germline CDR1 SEHNR, CDR2 FQNEAQ (reference sequence). CDR3 length: 15 residues. The CDR3 spells CASSLRLDRNYGYTF. The CDR3, as DNA: TGTGCCAGCAGCCTAAGACTCGACAGAAACTATGGCTACACCTTC.

This chain joins TRBV2 and TRBJ1-1; tentative D call: TRBD1 (6 bases). Trimming removed 9 bases at V and 5 bases at J, with 16 bases between. The CDR3 length is 13 residues. Germline values: CDR1 SNHLY, CDR2 FYNNEI. The CDR3: CASEGGFGTEAFF. CDR3 coding DNA: TGTGCCAGTGAGGGGGGGTTTGGAACTGAAGCTTTCTTT.

J is TRBJ1-2 and V is TRBV7-9; D call uncertain. This CDR3 spans 12 amino acids. Per the germline V gene, CDR1 is SEHNR and CDR2 is FQNEAQ (reference sequence). V was trimmed by 0 bases and J by 10 bases, leaving 9 bases between them. The CDR3 region is CASSLAPADYTF. The CDR3 DNA is TGTGCCAGCAGCTTAGCGCCCGCAGACTACACCTTC.

V and J are TRBV6-1 and TRBJ1-3, with 7 bases lining up with TRBD1. Germline V gene lookup returns CDR1 MNHNS and CDR2 SASEGT. The CDR3 spans 16 residues. The ends lost 4 bases at V and 0 bases at J; junction bases unmatched: 6. CDR3 nucleotides: TGTGCCAGCAGTGGGGGACAGCGTTACTCTGGAAACACCATATATTTT. It yields the protein CASSGGQRYSGNTIYF.

The chain uses TRBV6-6 and TRBJ1-3; 7 nucleotides align to TRBD1. The CDR3 extends over 16 amino acids. Losses at the gene ends were 5 bases for V and 2 bases for J; bases not matched to a gene: 9. Germline lookup yields CDR1 MNHNY and CDR2 SVGAGI (reference sequence). CDR3 DNA: TGTGCCAGCAGTCGTCGAACAGGGGTGCCTGGAAACACCATATATTTT. It translates to CASSRRTGVPGNTIYF.

This clone came up a few times. The chain has TRBV11-3 and TRBJ2-5; D is ambiguous. This CDR3 comprises 12 residues. V gave up 5 bases and J gave up 7 bases, with 11 bases separating them. Germline lookup yields CDR1 SGHNT and CDR2 YENEEA. CDR3 sequence reads: CASSTQTPTQYF. Written as DNA, the CDR3 is TGTGCCAGCAGCACCCAGACTCCGACCCAGTACTTC.

V gene TRBV5-6 combines with J gene TRBJ1-2; 7 nucleotides line up with TRBD1. The CDR3 sequence is 16 residues long. Looked up from germline, CDR1 is SGHDT and CDR2 is YYEEEE. After removal of 6 bases from V and 0 bases from J, the junction contained 11 bases not matched to a gene. Here the CDR3 reads CASNEQGTLANYGYTF. CDR3 sequence (DNA): TGTGCCAGCAACGAACAGGGGACTCTAGCTAACTATGGCTACACCTTC.

This chain uses TRBV5-8 with TRBJ2-1; TRBD2 might be the D (5 bases). V gave up 2 bases and J gave up 2 bases, with 11 bases separating them. CDR3 length: 15 residues. CDR1 is SGHTS, CDR2 YDEGEE, per germline. For the CDR3, the DNA is TGTGCCAGCAGCTTCGGGGATCGGACCTACAATGAGCAGTTCTTC. The encoded protein is CASSFGDRTYNEQFF.

J is TRBJ2-2 and V is TRBV14, with D perhaps TRBD2 (5 bases). V gave up 0 bases and J gave up 4 bases, with 15 bases separating them. The CDR3 has 17 residues. Germline lookup yields CDR1 SGHDN and CDR2 FVKESK. Here the CDR3 DNA reads TGTGCCAGCAGCCAAGATCGATTTCGAGGGATCACCGGGGAGCTGTTTTTT. This sequence encodes CASSQDRFRGITGELFF. The full variable domain, in which reference TRBV14 and TRBJ2-2 provide the parts outside the CDR3, is EAGVTQFPSHSVIEKGQTVTLRCDPISGHDNLYWYRRVMGKEIKFLLHFVKESKQDESGMPNNRFLAERTGGTYSTLKVQPAELEDSGVYFCASSQDRFRGITGELFFGEGSRLTVL.

V is TRBV6-5 and J is TRBJ1-6; maybe TRBD1 (6 bases). The CDR3 is 14 amino acids. Trimming stripped 6 bases from V and 6 bases from J, with 12 bases between. Germline V lookup: CDR1 MNHEY, CDR2 SVGAGI. The CDR3 loop reads CASSPGQSNSPLHF. CDR3 in DNA: TGTGCCAGCAGCCCAGGACAGTCTAATTCACCCCTCCACTTT.

V is TRBV7-9 and J is TRBJ1-6; no definite D call. Germline CDR1 is SEHNR and CDR2 is FQNEAQ (reference sequence). The CDR3 runs to 13 residues. Trimming shortened V by 1 base and J by 9 bases, and 7 bases separated the two germline ends. CDR3 sequence reads: CASSLEPSSPLHF. The CDR3 bases are TGTGCCAGCAGCTTAGAGCCGAGTTCACCCCTCCACTTT.

This clone was recorded a few times. The rearrangement joins TRBV28 to TRBJ1-2; a weak D match, TRBD1 (6 bases). V dropped 6 bases and J dropped 3 bases, with 11 bases sitting between them. The CDR3 totals 13 residues. Germline V gene data show CDR1 as MDHEN and CDR2 as SYDVKM. The CDR3 DNA reads as TGTGCCAGCAGACAACAGGGTGACTATGGCTACACCTTC. It translates to CASRQQGDYGYTF.

The chain is built from TRBV25-1 and TRBJ2-5; no clear D gene. The CDR3 loop spans 14 amino acids. Trimming cost V 4 bases and J 0 bases, with 9 bases left between them. The V gene's germline CDR1 is MGHDK and CDR2 SYGVNS. The DNA of the CDR3 is TGTGCCAGCAGTGTTAGTATGTACCAAGAGACCCAGTACTTC. This gives the protein CASSVSMYQETQYF.

This chain joins TRBV11-1 and TRBJ1-2; TRBD1 agrees at 8 bases. The junction had 9 bases not matched to a gene; V was cut back by 5 bases and J by 4 bases. Germline V lookup: CDR1 SGHAT, CDR2 FQDESV (reference sequence). The CDR3 covers 15 residues. DNA for the CDR3: TGTGCCAGCAGCATCGGACAGGGAAGAACCTATGGCTACACCTTC. Its translation is CASSIGQGRTYGYTF.